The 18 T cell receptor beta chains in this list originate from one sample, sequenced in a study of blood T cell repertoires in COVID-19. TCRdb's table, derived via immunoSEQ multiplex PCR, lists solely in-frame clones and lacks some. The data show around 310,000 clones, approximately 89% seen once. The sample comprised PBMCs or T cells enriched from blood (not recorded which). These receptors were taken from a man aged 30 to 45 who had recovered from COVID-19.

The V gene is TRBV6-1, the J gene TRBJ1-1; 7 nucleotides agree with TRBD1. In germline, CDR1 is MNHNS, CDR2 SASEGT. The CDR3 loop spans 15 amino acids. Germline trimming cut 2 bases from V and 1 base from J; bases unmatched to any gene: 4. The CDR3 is CASSERTGWNTEAFF. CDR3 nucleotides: TGTGCCAGCAGTGAACGGACAGGATGGAACACTGAAGCTTTCTTT.

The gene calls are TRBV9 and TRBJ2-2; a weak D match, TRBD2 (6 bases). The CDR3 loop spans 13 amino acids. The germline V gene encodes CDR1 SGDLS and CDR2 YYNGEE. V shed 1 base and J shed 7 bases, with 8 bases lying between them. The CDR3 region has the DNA TGTGCCAGCAGCGTAAGGACTATCGGGGAGCTGTTTTTT. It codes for CASSVRTIGELFF.

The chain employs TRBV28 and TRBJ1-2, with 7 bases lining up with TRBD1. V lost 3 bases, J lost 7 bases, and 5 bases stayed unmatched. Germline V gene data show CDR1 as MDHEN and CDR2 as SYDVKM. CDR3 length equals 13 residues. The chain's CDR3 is CASSFQRGLGYTF. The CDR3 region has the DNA TGTGCCAGCAGTTTCCAGAGGGGGCTTGGCTACACCTTC.

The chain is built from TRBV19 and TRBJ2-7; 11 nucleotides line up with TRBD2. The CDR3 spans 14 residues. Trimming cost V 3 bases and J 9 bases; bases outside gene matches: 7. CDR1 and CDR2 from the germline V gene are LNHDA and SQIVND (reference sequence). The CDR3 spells CASSIGTSGRWQYF. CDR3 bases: TGTGCCAGTAGTATCGGGACTAGCGGACGCTGGCAGTACTTC.

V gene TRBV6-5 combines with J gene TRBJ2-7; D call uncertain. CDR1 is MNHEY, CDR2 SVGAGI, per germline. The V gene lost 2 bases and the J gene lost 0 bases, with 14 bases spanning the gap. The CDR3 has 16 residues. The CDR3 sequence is CASSYRLPHGSYEQYF. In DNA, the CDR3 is TGTGCCAGCAGTTACCGCCTACCCCACGGCTCCTACGAGCAGTACTTC.

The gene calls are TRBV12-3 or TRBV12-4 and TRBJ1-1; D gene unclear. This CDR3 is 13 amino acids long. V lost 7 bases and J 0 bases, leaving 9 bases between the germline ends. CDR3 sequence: CASTIDLNTEAFF. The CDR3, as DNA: TGTGCCAGCACCATCGACTTGAACACTGAAGCTTTCTTT.

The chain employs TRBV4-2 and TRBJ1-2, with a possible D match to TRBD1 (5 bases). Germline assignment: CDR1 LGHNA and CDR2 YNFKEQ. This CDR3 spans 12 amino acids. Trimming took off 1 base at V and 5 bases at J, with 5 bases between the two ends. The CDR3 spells CASSQGQYGYTF. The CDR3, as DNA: TGTGCCAGCAGCCAAGGACAGTATGGCTACACCTTC.

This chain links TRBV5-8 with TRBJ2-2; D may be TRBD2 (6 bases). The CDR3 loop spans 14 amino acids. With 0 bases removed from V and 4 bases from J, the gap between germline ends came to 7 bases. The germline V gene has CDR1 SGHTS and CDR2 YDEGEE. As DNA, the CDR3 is TGTGCCAGCAGCTTGGACGGGGGCACCGGGGAGCTGTTTTTT. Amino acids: CASSLDGGTGELFF.

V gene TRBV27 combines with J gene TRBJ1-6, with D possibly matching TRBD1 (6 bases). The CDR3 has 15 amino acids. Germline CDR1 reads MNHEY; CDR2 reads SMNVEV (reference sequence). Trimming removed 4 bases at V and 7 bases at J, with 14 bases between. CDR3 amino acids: CASSWDNGANSPLHF. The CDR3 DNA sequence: TGTGCCAGCAGTTGGGACAATGGGGCCAATTCACCCCTCCACTTT.

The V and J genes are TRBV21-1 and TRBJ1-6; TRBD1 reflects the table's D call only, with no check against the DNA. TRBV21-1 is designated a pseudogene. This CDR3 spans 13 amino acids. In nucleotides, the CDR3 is TGTGCCAGCCAAGACAGGGATAATTCACCCCTCCACTTT. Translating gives CASQDRDNSPLHF.

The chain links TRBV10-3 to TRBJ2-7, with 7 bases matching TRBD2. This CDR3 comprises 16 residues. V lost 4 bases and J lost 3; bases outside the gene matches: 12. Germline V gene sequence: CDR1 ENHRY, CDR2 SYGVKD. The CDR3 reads CAISVLVSGVRYEQYF. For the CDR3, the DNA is TGTGCCATCAGTGTATTGGTGAGCGGGGTTCGCTACGAGCAGTACTTC.

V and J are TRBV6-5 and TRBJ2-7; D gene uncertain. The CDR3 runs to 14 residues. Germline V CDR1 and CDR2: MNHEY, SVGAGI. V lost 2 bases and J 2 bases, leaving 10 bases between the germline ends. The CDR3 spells CASSYVAETYEQYF. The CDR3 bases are TGTGCCAGCAGTTACGTCGCCGAGACCTACGAGCAGTACTTC.

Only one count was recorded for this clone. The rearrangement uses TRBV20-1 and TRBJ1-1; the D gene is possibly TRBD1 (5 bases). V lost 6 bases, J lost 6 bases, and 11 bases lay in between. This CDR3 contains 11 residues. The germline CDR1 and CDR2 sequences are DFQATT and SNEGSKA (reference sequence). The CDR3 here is CSAKGTSEAFF. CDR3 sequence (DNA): TGCAGTGCCAAGGGGACTTCTGAAGCTTTCTTT.

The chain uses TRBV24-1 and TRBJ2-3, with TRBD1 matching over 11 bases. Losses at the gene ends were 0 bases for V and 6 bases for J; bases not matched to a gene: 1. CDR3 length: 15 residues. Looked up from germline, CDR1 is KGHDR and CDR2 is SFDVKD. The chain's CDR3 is CATSDLGQGADTQYF. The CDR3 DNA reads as TGTGCCACCAGTGATTTGGGACAGGGGGCGGATACGCAGTATTTT.

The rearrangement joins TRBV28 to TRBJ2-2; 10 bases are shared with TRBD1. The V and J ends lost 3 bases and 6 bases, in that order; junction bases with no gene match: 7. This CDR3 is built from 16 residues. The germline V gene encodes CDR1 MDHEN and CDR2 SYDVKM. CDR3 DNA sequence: TGTGCCAGCAGTTTTAGGCGGACAGGGGGGTCCGGGGAGCTGTTTTTT. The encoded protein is CASSFRRTGGSGELFF.

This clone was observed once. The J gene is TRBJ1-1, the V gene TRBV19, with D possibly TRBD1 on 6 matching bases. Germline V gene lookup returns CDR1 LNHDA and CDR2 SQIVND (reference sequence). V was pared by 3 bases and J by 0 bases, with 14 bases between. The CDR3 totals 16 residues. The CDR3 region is CASSMGRGRLNTEAFF. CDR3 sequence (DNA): TGTGCCAGTAGTATGGGTAGGGGGAGATTGAACACTGAAGCTTTCTTT.

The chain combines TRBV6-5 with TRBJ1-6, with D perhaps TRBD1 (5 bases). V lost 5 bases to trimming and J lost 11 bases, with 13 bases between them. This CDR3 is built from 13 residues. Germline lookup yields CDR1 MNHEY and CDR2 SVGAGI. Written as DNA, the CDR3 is TGTGCCAGCAGTACCTTGGACACAACACCCCTCCACTTT. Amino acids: CASSTLDTTPLHF.

CDR3 amino acids: CASSFTENYGYTF. The CDR3 DNA reads TGTGCCAGCAGTTTTACTGAAAACTATGGCTACACCTTC. The chain links TRBV12-3 or TRBV12-4 to TRBJ1-2; no definite D call. There are 13 residues in the CDR3. Trimming stripped 3 bases from V and 2 bases from J, with 7 bases between.